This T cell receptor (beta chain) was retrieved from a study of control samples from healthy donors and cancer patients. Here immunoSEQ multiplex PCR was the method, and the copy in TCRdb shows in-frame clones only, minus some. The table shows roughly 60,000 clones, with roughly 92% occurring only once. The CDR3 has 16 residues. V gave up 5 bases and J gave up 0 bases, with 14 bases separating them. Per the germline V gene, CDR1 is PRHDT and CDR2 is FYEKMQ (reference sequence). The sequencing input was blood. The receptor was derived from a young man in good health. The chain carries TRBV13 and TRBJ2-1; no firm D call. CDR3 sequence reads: CASSPWPASSYNEQFF. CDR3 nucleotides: TGTGCCAGCAGCCCTTGGCCAGCCAGCTCCTACAATGAGCAGTTCTTC.